This TCR beta chain was sequenced during a study of T cell responses to AZD1222 COVID-19 vaccine. Germline V gene sequence: CDR1 SGDLS, CDR2 YYNGEE. CDR3 length: 15 residues. After removal of 3 bases from V and 3 bases from J, the junction contained 4 bases not matched to a gene. This table comes from immunoSEQ multiplex PCR, and its TCRdb copy is limited to in-frame clones, with some not included. This table has some 79,000 clones, over 75% appearing once. This sequence joins TRBV9 and TRBJ2-3, with 10 bases aligning to TRBD2. The starting material was peripheral blood, obtained 28 days after the second AZD1222 dose. The receptor was isolated from an adult who received the AZD1222 COVID-19 vaccine. CDR3 protein: CASSDLAGETDTQYF. CDR3 DNA sequence: TGTGCCAGCAGCGACCTAGCGGGGGAAACAGATACGCAGTATTTT.